A selection of T cell receptor beta chains follows, all from one sample in a study of blood T cells in healthy people across ages. MiXCR was run by TCRdb on the 5' RACE reads, yielding one entry per CDR3 protein. The table includes 1.5 million to 2 million distinct CDR3 sequences, about 50% detected once. The source material was blood. The receptors come from a woman in her thirties or forties in good health. CDR3s leave out the opening cysteine and the closing phenylalanine or tryptophan. Fields, in order: CDR3 length, V gene, CDR3 protein.

10 TRBV18 ASSPASEGYT
15 TRBV27 ASSKDRTHYSNQPQH
11 TRBV28 ASSPAYSDTQY
15 TRBV5-1 AGSAWTSGGITDTQY
13 TRBV7-2 ASSPPGGLQETQY
12 TRBV20-1 SANGGPLNNEQF
13 TRBV29-1 SVERFGGSYNEQF
16 TRBV2 ASSPIQGVSFRSDTQY
11 TRBV20-1 SANRDQKNIQY
11 TRBV6-2/TRBV6-3 ASSYSGFLEQY